This TCR beta chain was obtained from a study of OX40 agonist ivuxolimab in advanced cancers. With 9 bases clipped from V and 1 base from J, the junction kept 7 bases outside the gene matches. This CDR3 spans 14 amino acids. CDR1 and CDR2 (germline): ENHRY, SYGVKD. This clone was seen a handful of times. TCRdb keeps only in-frame clones here, not all; method: immunoSEQ multiplex PCR. The table shows around 84,000 clones, with 80% to 95% occurring only once. The receptor was isolated from an adult with an advanced solid tumor such as melanoma, head and neck, liver or kidney cancer. J is TRBJ2-7 and V is TRBV10-3; 9 bases align to TRBD1. The sample was CD4+ or CD8+ T cells sorted from blood, taken in a trial of the OX40 agonist ivuxolimab. The CDR3 loop reads CAISGTGSSYEQYF. The DNA for the CDR3 is TGTGCCATTTCCGGGACAGGGTCTTCCTACGAGCAGTACTTC.